Below are 10 T cell receptor beta chains sequenced from a single sample in a study of blood T cell repertoires in COVID-19. Repertoires were generated with immunoSEQ multiplex PCR, while TCRdb's copy carries only in-frame clones and drops some. This sample has about 320,000 clones; over 85% occur once, and the top ten carry about 2.4%. The material sequenced was PBMCs or T cells enriched from blood (not recorded which). The origin of the receptors is a man between 60 and 75 years old who had recovered from COVID-19.

The rearrangement joins TRBV11-2 to TRBJ2-3; 7 bases fit TRBD2. Germline V gives CDR1 SGHAT, CDR2 FQNNGV. Trimming took 2 bases from V and 2 from J; bases not matched to a gene: 4. The CDR3 spans 15 residues. Written as DNA, the CDR3 is TGTGCCAGCAGCTTAACCAGCGGGGACACAGATACGCAGTATTTT. Encoded protein: CASSLTSGDTDTQYF.

This chain connects TRBV11-1 to TRBJ2-3; 8 bases line up with TRBD2. The CDR3 covers 16 residues. V trimming: 6 bases; J trimming: 2 bases; junction bases outside the gene matches: 10. Per the germline V gene, CDR1 is SGHAT and CDR2 is FQDESV (reference sequence). The CDR3 loop reads CASRNSAGDTTDTQYF. DNA of the CDR3: TGTGCCAGCAGAAATTCAGCGGGGGACACCACAGATACGCAGTATTTT.

The V and J genes are TRBV5-5 and TRBJ1-5; D may be TRBD1 (5 bases). Trimming removed 2 bases at V and 0 bases at J, with 21 bases between. The CDR3 is 19 amino acids. In germline, CDR1 is SGHKS, CDR2 YYEKEE (reference sequence). The CDR3 nucleotides read TGTGCCAGCAGCTTATGCAGGGTCCTAGTAGTTTATAGCAATCAGCCCCAGCATTTT. This gives the protein CASSLCRVLVVYSNQPQHF.

V gene TRBV6-6 combines with J gene TRBJ1-5; maybe TRBD1 (5 bases). Trimming took 7 bases from V and 5 from J, leaving 15 bases between them. The germline V gene encodes CDR1 MNHNY and CDR2 SVGAGI (reference sequence). CDR3 length: 14 residues. The CDR3, as DNA: TGTGCCAGCACCGCGGGGGGGTACGATCAGCCCCAGCATTTT. Encoded protein: CASTAGGYDQPQHF.

The V call is TRBV5-4, the J call TRBJ2-5; 14 bases match TRBD2. Germline V gene sequence: CDR1 SGHNT, CDR2 YYREEE (reference sequence). The junction had 7 bases not matched to a gene; V was cut back by 4 bases and J by 2 bases. The length of the CDR3 is 17 residues. CDR3 sequence reads: CASSPGTSGRVQETQYF. CDR3 DNA sequence: TGTGCCAGCAGCCCGGGGACTAGCGGGAGAGTACAAGAGACCCAGTACTTC.

The chain recombines TRBV28 with TRBJ2-3; unclear D gene. V lost 2 bases to trimming and J lost 4 bases, with 4 bases between them. The CDR3 contains 12 residues. Per the germline V gene, CDR1 is MDHEN and CDR2 is SYDVKM. CDR3 sequence reads: CASSLAADTQYF. The CDR3 DNA sequence: TGTGCCAGCAGTTTAGCGGCAGATACGCAGTATTTT.

The chain links TRBV5-1 to TRBJ2-1; 9 bases align to TRBD1. This CDR3 has 16 amino acids. CDR1 is SGHRS and CDR2 is YFSETQ in the germline V gene. The J segment lost 5 bases and the V segment lost 0 bases, leaving 6 bases of the junction unmatched. CDR3 nucleotide sequence: TGCGCCAGCAGCTTGGAGGGACAGGGCGCCCACAATGAGCAGTTCTTC. Translated: CASSLEGQGAHNEQFF.

The chain uses TRBV24-1 and TRBJ2-7, with a weak D call TRBD2 (5 bases). Between the trimmed V and J ends, which lost 5 bases and 7 bases, there was a span of 14 bases. Germline V lookup: CDR1 KGHDR, CDR2 SFDVKD. This CDR3 has 13 residues. The CDR3 region is CATSGPTRGEQYF. For the CDR3, the DNA is TGTGCCACCAGTGGTCCGACCCGAGGGGAGCAGTACTTC.

V gene TRBV7-9 combines with J gene TRBJ2-7, with D possibly TRBD2 on 6 matching bases. Trimming left V 3 bases short and J 5 bases short, with 14 bases between. This CDR3 region has 14 residues. The V gene's germline CDR1 is SEHNR and CDR2 FQNEAQ (reference sequence). The CDR3, as DNA: TGTGCCAGCAGCTTCCGGGACTCTGGGGACGAGCAGTACTTC. It encodes CASSFRDSGDEQYF.

The genes are TRBV4-3 and TRBJ2-3, with 12 nucleotides matching TRBD2. V trimming: 1 base; J trimming: 14 bases; junction bases outside the gene matches: 13. This CDR3 is built from 16 residues. From germline, CDR1 is LGHNA and CDR2 YSLEER. The CDR3 nucleotides are TGCGCCAGCAGCCAAGGGTCGCGACTAGCGGGGGCGGAGCGGTATTTT. This codes for CASSQGSRLAGAERYF.